The T cell receptor (beta chain) under discussion was sequenced for a study of cytomegalovirus exposure and HLA in healthy donors. About the research overall: Among the approximately 400 donors who were genotyped, 81% fell in the genetic ancestry cluster that is associated with self-reported Caucasian donors.

On this clone itself: Its antigen remains unknown.

The CDR3 runs to 15 residues. The germline V gene encodes CDR1 SGHTA and CDR2 FQGNSA. The V and J ends lost 3 bases and 7 bases respectively, with 19 bases between them. Study results and limitations: Researchers counted roughly 150 TCR beta chains as cytomegalovirus-associated. Some V segments could not be told apart, so they were left out, TRBV6-2 and TRBV6-3 among them.

The study ran its PCR with 60 Vbeta and 13 Jbeta primers. Measured with immunoSEQ multiplex PCR; TCRdb has only the in-frame clones, and not every one. The sample has approximately 140,000 clones; almost 85% are singletons. Specimen: PBMCs. The clonotype originates from a man younger than 35 in good health and CMV-seropositive. This rearrangement joins TRBV7-2 to TRBJ2-7; D is possibly TRBD2 (6 bases). DNA of the CDR3: TGTGCCAGCAGCTTTAGCGGAGCCATAGGGGAGGAGCAGTACTTC. Translated: CASSFSGAIGEEQYF.